The 20 T cell receptor beta chains reported below all come from one sample, sequenced in a study of OX40 agonist ivuxolimab in advanced cancers. The assay was immunoSEQ multiplex PCR, and TCRdb's table has in-frame clones only and misses some. The table lists tens of thousands of clones, around 87% of them singletons, with 11% in the top ten. Specimen: CD4+ or CD8+ T cells sorted from blood, collected in a trial of the OX40 agonist ivuxolimab. All receptors come from an adult with an advanced solid tumor such as melanoma, head and neck, liver or kidney cancer.

The chain carries TRBV19 and TRBJ1-1, with D tentatively TRBD1 (6 bases). V lost 4 bases to trimming and J lost 1 base, with 7 bases between them. The CDR3 is made up of 13 amino acids. Germline V gene lookup returns CDR1 LNHDA and CDR2 SQIVND (reference sequence). This CDR3 reads CASSRTANTEAFF. DNA of the CDR3: TGTGCCAGTAGTAGGACAGCGAACACTGAAGCTTTCTTT.

The chain uses TRBV27 and TRBJ1-1, with unresolved D. Germline V gene lookup returns CDR1 MNHEY and CDR2 SMNVEV (reference sequence). The CDR3 is 13 amino acids. V was clipped by 2 bases and J by 5 bases, with 9 bases between them. This CDR3 is CASSLNSGTEAFF. CDR3 sequence (DNA): TGTGCCAGCAGTTTAAACAGTGGGACTGAAGCTTTCTTT.

J is TRBJ2-7 and V is TRBV2, with 9 nucleotides matching TRBD1. The germline gives CDR1 SNHLY, CDR2 FYNNEI. The CDR3 length is 13 residues. With 5 bases clipped from V and 7 bases from J, the junction kept 6 bases outside the gene matches. CDR3 region: CASSLRQGVEQYF. CDR3 sequence (DNA): TGTGCCAGCAGTCTCCGACAGGGGGTGGAGCAGTACTTC.

This clone was seen only a few times. This chain uses TRBV28 with TRBJ1-5, with a tentative D call TRBD1 (6 bases). Germline lookup yields CDR1 MDHEN and CDR2 SYDVKM. The germline V and J ends were trimmed by 6 bases and 2 bases, with 14 bases remaining between them. The length of the CDR3 is 15 residues. CDR3 amino acids: CASRPRGAGNQPQHF. CDR3 nucleotide sequence: TGTGCCAGCAGACCACGGGGGGCGGGCAATCAGCCCCAGCATTTT.

This rearrangement joins TRBV27 to TRBJ1-5; no firm D call. Germline CDR1 is MNHEY and CDR2 is SMNVEV (reference sequence). Trimming removed 6 bases at V and 4 bases at J, with 7 bases between. The CDR3 covers 12 residues. Here the CDR3 reads CASRGLNQPQHF. The CDR3 DNA reads TGTGCCAGCAGAGGTTTGAATCAGCCCCAGCATTTT.

J is TRBJ1-1 and V is TRBV29-1; TRBD1 matches 8 bases. There are 12 residues in the CDR3. Germline V gene sequence: CDR1 SQVTM, CDR2 ANQGSEA. The V segment lost 7 bases and the J segment 4 bases; nucleotides outside the gene matches: 5. This CDR3 is CSAAQGGTEAFF. DNA of the CDR3: TGCAGCGCCGCACAGGGGGGCACTGAAGCTTTCTTT.

The chain employs TRBV7-8 and TRBJ2-2; 12 nucleotides align to TRBD2. This CDR3 has 15 residues. V gave up 5 bases and J gave up 4 bases; unmatched junction bases: 2. Germline lookup yields CDR1 SGHVS and CDR2 FQNEAQ. The CDR3 loop is CASSEGLAGTGELFF. The DNA of the CDR3 is TGTGCCAGCAGCGAGGGACTAGCGGGCACCGGGGAGCTGTTTTTT.

This clone was recorded only once. The J gene is TRBJ2-5, the V gene TRBV7-2; D remains unclear. Germline CDR1 reads SGHTA; CDR2 reads FQGNSA. Deletions cut 3 bases from V and 7 bases from J, with 15 bases between. CDR3 length: 14 residues. The CDR3 protein is CASSFNRPPGTQYF. CDR3 coding DNA: TGTGCCAGCAGCTTTAACCGCCCCCCAGGGACCCAGTACTTC.

The chain joins TRBV27 to TRBJ2-2; D not resolved. Trimming left V 7 bases short and J 5 bases short, with 20 bases between. Germline CDR1 and CDR2: MNHEY and SMNVEV (reference sequence). The CDR3 totals 16 residues. The chain's CDR3 is CASTRNSNVGTGELFF. The CDR3 region has the DNA TGTGCCAGCACAAGAAACTCTAACGTGGGGACCGGGGAGCTGTTTTTT.

CDR3 sequence: CASSEFGGRGGNGYTF. CDR3 in DNA: TGTGCCAGCAGTGAATTCGGAGGAAGGGGAGGGAATGGCTACACCTTC. This sequence joins TRBV6-1 and TRBJ1-2; perhaps TRBD1 as D (5 bases). This CDR3 has 16 residues. The germline V gene encodes CDR1 MNHNS and CDR2 SASEGT. Trimming shortened V by 2 bases and J by 6 bases, and 19 bases separated the two germline ends.

The chain recombines TRBV19 with TRBJ2-1, with D possibly being TRBD1 or TRBD2 (6 bases each). Germline V gene lookup returns CDR1 LNHDA and CDR2 SQIVND (reference sequence). The V end was cut by 3 bases, the J end by 4 bases, with 19 bases between. The CDR3 has 17 residues. This CDR3 is CASSILFGGRKYNEQFF. The CDR3 region has the DNA TGTGCCAGTAGTATCCTTTTTGGGGGGCGCAAATACAATGAGCAGTTCTTC.

The rearrangement links TRBV9 to TRBJ1-3; possibly TRBD1 for D (5 bases). Trimming removed 4 bases from V and 0 bases from J, with 11 bases in between. Germline-derived CDR1 and CDR2 are SGDLS and YYNGEE. This CDR3 has 15 amino acids. CDR3 DNA: TGTGCCAGCAGCTTAGGGGCCTTCTCTGGAAACACCATATATTTT. Translation: CASSLGAFSGNTIYF.

This chain links TRBV7-6 with TRBJ1-4; TRBD1 is a possible D gene (5 bases). Trimming pared 4 bases from V and 4 bases from J, leaving 13 bases between. In germline, CDR1 is SGHVS, CDR2 FNYEAQ. This CDR3 has 15 amino acids. CDR3: CASSSAGRVNEKLFF. CDR3 in DNA: TGTGCCAGCAGCTCCGCGGGACGGGTTAATGAAAAACTGTTTTTT.

V gene TRBV6-5 combines with J gene TRBJ2-7; 7 bases align to TRBD2. V was pared by 0 bases and J by 7 bases, with 3 bases of the junction left unmatched. The germline V gene encodes CDR1 MNHEY and CDR2 SVGAGI. The CDR3 loop spans 13 amino acids. The CDR3 spells CASSYSAAGEQYF. CDR3 sequence (DNA): TGTGCCAGCAGTTACTCGGCAGCGGGAGAGCAGTACTTC.

The chain couples TRBV14 to TRBJ2-7; TRBD1 might be the D (6 bases). Deletions cut 4 bases from V and 0 bases from J, with 13 bases between. The CDR3 length is 15 residues. Germline assignment: CDR1 SGHDN and CDR2 FVKESK. CDR3 in amino acids: CASSRSTGFSYEQYF. The CDR3 DNA sequence: TGTGCCAGCAGCCGTTCAACAGGGTTCTCCTACGAGCAGTACTTC.

Only one count was recorded for this clone. The chain combines TRBV7-2 with TRBJ2-3; possibly TRBD1 for D (6 bases). This CDR3 has 15 amino acids. From germline, CDR1 is SGHTA and CDR2 FQGNSA. Trimming took off 5 bases at V and 8 bases at J, with 20 bases between the two ends. The CDR3 bases are TGTGCCAGCAGCCCTACCTGGGGGCAGCCCAGTACGCAGTATTTT. This sequence encodes CASSPTWGQPSTQYF.

J is TRBJ2-3 and V is TRBV4-2, with no clear D. Trimming removed 1 base from V and 2 bases from J, with 7 bases in between. Germline CDR1 and CDR2: LGHNA and YNFKEQ. This CDR3 has 14 residues. CDR3 in amino acids: CASSQGADTDTQYF. Written as DNA, the CDR3 is TGTGCCAGCAGCCAAGGGGCCGACACAGATACGCAGTATTTT.

The rearrangement joins TRBV6-6 to TRBJ1-1; unclear D gene. Germline CDR1 MNHNY, CDR2 SVGAGI (reference sequence). The V end was cut by 7 bases, the J end by 2 bases, with 11 bases between. The CDR3 has 13 residues. CDR3 region: CASIGQPNTEAFF. In DNA, the CDR3 is TGTGCCAGCATCGGGCAGCCAAACACTGAAGCTTTCTTT.

V usage is TRBV10-3 and J usage is TRBJ2-3; D unresolved. Between the trimmed V and J ends, which lost 2 bases and 0 bases, there was a span of 12 bases. Germline loops: CDR1 ENHRY, CDR2 SYGVKD. This CDR3 has 16 residues. The CDR3 sequence is CAISEMGGGSTDTQYF. CDR3 nucleotide sequence: TGTGCCATCAGTGAGATGGGTGGCGGTAGCACAGATACGCAGTATTTT.

CDR3 nucleotides: TGTGCCAGCAGTGATAGGACGGTTGGGGATACGCAGTATTTT. This sequence encodes CASSDRTVGDTQYF. This chain joins TRBV2 and TRBJ2-3; D gene ambiguous. Looked up from germline, CDR1 is SNHLY and CDR2 is FYNNEI. The CDR3 totals 14 residues. V was shortened by 3 bases and J by 6 bases, with 13 bases between the two germline ends.